The rows below give T cell receptor beta chains drawn from one sample of a study of radiation and T cells in renal cell carcinoma. Using immunoSEQ multiplex PCR, the repertoire was profiled, and TCRdb retains in-frame clones only, with some absent. The data contain 65,000 to 80,000 clones, roughly 85% of them singletons. Source: blood, taken from a patient whose treatment included radiotherapy and nephrectomy. The receptors originated from a woman in her fifties or sixties with renal cell carcinoma. Each CDR3 is given with its conserved first and last residue. The D gene is left open where the match is weak. A clone size is listed for some rows: how often the clone was seen (once, few, many), or a class if it is expanded.

abundance: .
d_gene: .
j_gene: TRBJ1-1
v_gene: TRBV19
CDR3aa: CASSLALGEAFF
CDR3nt: TGTGCCAGTAGTCTGGCCCTGGGTGAAGCTTTCTTT

abundance: .
d_gene: .
j_gene: TRBJ2-3
v_gene: TRBV5-1
CDR3aa: CASSLTDRQSNTQYF
CDR3nt: TGCGCCAGCAGCTTGACCGACAGGCAATCGAATACGCAGTATTTT

abundance: once
d_gene: .
j_gene: TRBJ1-1
v_gene: TRBV25-1
CDR3aa: CASSDAGLGTEAFF
CDR3nt: TGTGCCAGCAGTGATGCAGGGCTAGGCACTGAAGCTTTCTTT

abundance: .
d_gene: .
j_gene: TRBJ2-7
v_gene: TRBV6-5
CDR3aa: CASSFRDSYEQYF
CDR3nt: TGTGCCAGCAGTTTCCGGGACTCCTACGAGCAGTACTTC

abundance: .
d_gene: .
j_gene: TRBJ1-1
v_gene: TRBV6-6
CDR3aa: CASKRFSGTEAFF
CDR3nt: TGTGCCAGTAAGAGGTTTTCGGGCACTGAAGCTTTCTTT

abundance: .
d_gene: TRBD2
j_gene: TRBJ2-5
v_gene: TRBV5-1
CDR3aa: CASSVSGMSEYF
CDR3nt: TGCGCCAGCAGCGTTAGCGGGATGTCGGAGTACTTC

abundance: .
d_gene: .
j_gene: TRBJ1-2
v_gene: TRBV18
CDR3aa: CASSPINGAARGYTF
CDR3nt: TGTGCCAGCTCACCAATCAACGGCGCGGCACGGGGCTACACCTTC

abundance: .
d_gene: .
j_gene: TRBJ1-5
v_gene: TRBV27
CDR3aa: CASRWSGNPGYSNQPQHF
CDR3nt: TGTGCCAGCAGGTGGTCAGGGAACCCCGGGTATAGCAATCAGCCCCAGCATTTT

abundance: .
d_gene: TRBD2
j_gene: TRBJ2-2
v_gene: TRBV19
CDR3aa: CASRGGETNTGELFF
CDR3nt: TGTGCCAGTAGGGGAGGGGAAACGAACACCGGGGAGCTGTTTTTT

abundance: few
d_gene: .
j_gene: TRBJ2-3
v_gene: TRBV14
CDR3aa: CASSQDGAATQYF
CDR3nt: TGTGCCAGCAGCCAAGATGGCGCCGCTACGCAGTATTTT

abundance: .
d_gene: TRBD2
j_gene: TRBJ2-7
v_gene: TRBV5-1
CDR3aa: CASSSGAGGEQYF
CDR3nt: TGCGCCAGCAGCAGCGGGGCTGGGGGCGAGCAGTACTTC

abundance: few
d_gene: .
j_gene: TRBJ2-7
v_gene: TRBV7-6
CDR3aa: CASSLGDELEQYF
CDR3nt: TGTGCCAGCAGCTTAGGGGACGAATTGGAGCAGTACTTC

abundance: .
d_gene: TRBD2
j_gene: TRBJ2-3
v_gene: TRBV4-1
CDR3aa: CASSQDRSGGLDGTDTQYF
CDR3nt: TGCGCCAGCAGCCAAGATCGTAGCGGGGGCCTCGACGGCACAGATACGCAGTATTTT

abundance: .
d_gene: .
j_gene: TRBJ2-3
v_gene: TRBV7-2
CDR3aa: CASSLAQGGAQDTQYF
CDR3nt: TGTGCCAGCAGCTTAGCGCAGGGTGGGGCTCAGGATACGCAGTATTTT

abundance: .
d_gene: .
j_gene: TRBJ1-5
v_gene: TRBV10-3
CDR3aa: CAISEGGRGQPQHF
CDR3nt: TGTGCCATCAGTGAGGGGGGGAGAGGGCAGCCCCAGCATTTT

abundance: .
d_gene: .
j_gene: TRBJ1-1
v_gene: TRBV15
CDR3aa: CATSKADTEAFF
CDR3nt: TGTGCCACCAGCAAAGCGGACACTGAAGCTTTCTTT

abundance: once
d_gene: .
j_gene: TRBJ2-2
v_gene: TRBV7-2
CDR3aa: CASSFKGAGELFF
CDR3nt: TGTGCCAGCAGCTTCAAAGGGGCAGGGGAGCTGTTTTTT

abundance: .
d_gene: TRBD1
j_gene: TRBJ1-3
v_gene: TRBV6-5
CDR3aa: CASSPHRGGGNTIYF
CDR3nt: TGTGCCAGCAGCCCCCACAGGGGAGGTGGAAACACCATATATTTT

abundance: once
d_gene: TRBD2
j_gene: TRBJ2-3
v_gene: TRBV7-9
CDR3aa: CASSLRVRLAETDTQYF
CDR3nt: TGTGCCAGCAGCTTAAGGGTTCGACTAGCGGAGACAGATACGCAGTATTTT

abundance: .
d_gene: .
j_gene: TRBJ2-7
v_gene: TRBV6-1
CDR3aa: CASSQPSYEQYF
CDR3nt: TGTGCCAGCAGCCAACCCTCCTACGAGCAGTACTTC

abundance: .
d_gene: .
j_gene: TRBJ2-7
v_gene: TRBV18
CDR3aa: CASSPPGLHSKVSYEQYF
CDR3nt: TGTGCCAGCTCACCGCCGGGACTCCATTCTAAAGTCTCCTACGAGCAGTACTTC

abundance: .
d_gene: .
j_gene: TRBJ2-7
v_gene: TRBV7-9
CDR3aa: CASSFPGETREQYF
CDR3nt: TGTGCCAGCAGTTTTCCAGGGGAGACACGCGAGCAGTACTTC